A selection of T cell receptor beta chains follows, all from one sample in a study of shared clonotypes between healthy human individuals. Using immunoSEQ multiplex PCR, the repertoire was profiled, and TCRdb retains in-frame clones only, with some absent. The table records around 600,000 clones, approximately 95% of them present only once. The source material was naive CD8+ T cells sorted from blood. These receptors all come from a woman aged 30 to 39 in good health. The CDR3 runs from the conserved cysteine through the conserved F or W. A D gene is named only where the DNA matches it firmly. The size field is filled for only some rows; it gives once, few, many or a size class.

DNA,CDR3,D,V,J,size
TGTGCCAGCAAACCGGGACTACTCTACAATGAGCAGTTCTTC,CASKPGLLYNEQFF,TRBD2,TRBV2,TRBJ2-1,once
TGTGCCAGCAGTCCCCTACGGGGGGCCGCTATGGATACGCAGTATTTT,CASSPLRGAAMDTQYF,-,TRBV28,TRBJ2-3,-
TGTGCCAGCAGTTTAGCTGTTACCTATTACAATGAGCAGTTCTTC,CASSLAVTYYNEQFF,-,TRBV27,TRBJ2-1,-
TGTGCCAGCAGTGAAGCGCCCCAGAGCTATAGCAATCAGCCCCAGCATTTT,CASSEAPQSYSNQPQHF,-,TRBV2,TRBJ1-5,-
TGTGCCAGCAGTCAGAGCGGGAGGGCCGGTAATGAGCAGTTCTTC,CASSQSGRAGNEQFF,TRBD2,TRBV28,TRBJ2-1,-
TGTGCCAGCAGCCCCGATCTGCGACAGGGGCGTCTGCGCACTGAAGCTTTCTTT,CASSPDLRQGRLRTEAFF,TRBD1,TRBV7-9,TRBJ1-1,-
TGTGCCAGCAGCGGACTACGCTATGGCTACACCTTC,CASSGLRYGYTF,-,TRBV11-2,TRBJ1-2,-
TGTGCCAGCAGCGGGACAAGTGGACAGGGGAACTATGGCTACACCTTC,CASSGTSGQGNYGYTF,TRBD1,TRBV9,TRBJ1-2,-
TGTGCCAGCAGGCACGATTCGGCGGTAGGCAGGGGCTATGGCTACACCTTC,CASRHDSAVGRGYGYTF,-,TRBV21-1,TRBJ1-2,-
TGTGCCAGCAGCCAGAGAAGGGACACTGAAGCTTTCTTT,CASSQRRDTEAFF,-,TRBV4-2,TRBJ1-1,-
TGTGCCAGCAGCTTGGGGCTAGCGGGAGCGCTCGGGGCCAACGTCCTGACTTTC,CASSLGLAGALGANVLTF,TRBD2,TRBV5-4,TRBJ2-6,-
TGTGCCAGCAGCCCAAGGACAGTTACTGAAGCTTTCTTT,CASSPRTVTEAFF,-,TRBV5-6,TRBJ1-1,-
TGTGCCAGCAATTCCGGGACCAACCCGTGGGAGCAGTACTTC,CASNSGTNPWEQYF,-,TRBV7-9,TRBJ2-7,-
TGTGCCAGCAGAGCCGGGACAGGGAGCTCCTACGAGCAGTACTTC,CASRAGTGSSYEQYF,TRBD1,TRBV27,TRBJ2-7,-
TGTGCCAGCAGTTACGGGACTTACGCAGAGACCCAGTACTTC,CASSYGTYAETQYF,-,TRBV6-5,TRBJ2-5,once
TGTGCCAGCAACCGCGAGGGGAGGGCCGACGAGACCCAGTACTTC,CASNREGRADETQYF,TRBD2,TRBV7-8,TRBJ2-5,-
TGCAGCGTTGTTCTCCCCAGGGACGAGCAGTACTTC,CSVVLPRDEQYF,-,TRBV29-1,TRBJ2-7,-
TGTGCCAGTAGCGGGAGTGGGGCCAGCTCCTACAATGAGCAGTTCTTC,CASSGSGASSYNEQFF,TRBD2,TRBV2,TRBJ2-1,-
TGTGCCAGCAGCCTGGGAGAGGACAGATATGGCTACACCTTC,CASSLGEDRYGYTF,-,TRBV5-6,TRBJ1-2,once
TGTGCCAGCAGCGTCTATCTAGCGGGAGTGTACGAGCAGTACTTC,CASSVYLAGVYEQYF,TRBD2,TRBV5-4,TRBJ2-7,-
TGTGCCAGCACCATAACAGGCGGGGAGCTGTTTTTT,CASTITGGELFF,-,TRBV5-6,TRBJ2-2,-
TGTGCCAGCAGTCTCCGGACTAGCGGGAGAAGGACCCAGTACTTC,CASSLRTSGRRTQYF,TRBD2,TRBV28,TRBJ2-5,-
TGCGCCAGCAGCCTGGGACAGCGCACTGAAGCTTTCTTT,CASSLGQRTEAFF,TRBD1,TRBV5-1,TRBJ1-1,-
TGTGCCTGGAGTTCTGACGGGATTAATGAAAAACTGTTTTTT,CAWSSDGINEKLFF,-,TRBV30,TRBJ1-4,-
TGTGCCAGCAGCTTAGGCCCGGGACAGATGAACACCGGGGAGCTGTTTTTT,CASSLGPGQMNTGELFF,TRBD1,TRBV13,TRBJ2-2,once
TGTGCCAGCAGACCGACTAGCGGGAGGTCCTCCTACGAGCAGTACTTC,CASRPTSGRSSYEQYF,TRBD2,TRBV2,TRBJ2-7,-
TGTGCCAGTAGTATGGACCTTGGGATAGCGGCATACGAGCAGTACTTC,CASSMDLGIAAYEQYF,-,TRBV19,TRBJ2-7,-
TGTGCCAGCAGTACTAGACGGCCCTACGAGCAGTACTTC,CASSTRRPYEQYF,-,TRBV27,TRBJ2-7,-
TGTGCCAGCAGCACCGCAGGCTACTACGAGCAGTACTTC,CASSTAGYYEQYF,-,TRBV5-4,TRBJ2-7,-
TGTGCCAGCAGTCCTTCAAGGACTAGCGTCAACACCGGGGAGCTGTTTTTT,CASSPSRTSVNTGELFF,TRBD2,TRBV27,TRBJ2-2,-
TGCGCCAGCAGCTTGACTAGGGATACGCAGTATTTT,CASSLTRDTQYF,-,TRBV5-1,TRBJ2-3,once
TGTGCCAGTAGTATAGGTGGGAGTGTTCACAATGAGCAGTTCTTC,CASSIGGSVHNEQFF,-,TRBV19,TRBJ2-1,-
TGTGCCAGCAGCGGCCGGGCCCCTTTGGTTGAAGCTTTCTTT,CASSGRAPLVEAFF,-,TRBV7-9,TRBJ1-1,-
TGTGCCAGCAGTTTTTGGGCGGGCACAGATACGCAGTATTTT,CASSFWAGTDTQYF,-,TRBV27,TRBJ2-3,-
TGTGCCAGCAGGCTCTCTCTAGCGGGAGTTTCCGGGTACGAGCAGTACTTC,CASRLSLAGVSGYEQYF,TRBD2,TRBV27,TRBJ2-7,-
TGTGCCAGCAGCCGGGCCGCGGGAGACGCAGATACGCAGTATTTT,CASSRAAGDADTQYF,TRBD2,TRBV5-4,TRBJ2-3,-
TGCGCCAGCAGCCGGGGGACTAGCGGGACGCTATTCCACGAGCAGTACTTC,CASSRGTSGTLFHEQYF,TRBD2,TRBV5-1,TRBJ2-7,-
TGCAGCGTTGGGACAGATGACTCCTACGAGCAGTACTTC,CSVGTDDSYEQYF,-,TRBV29-1,TRBJ2-7,-
TGTGCCAGCAGCCAGGGGGGGATTGATCAGCCCCAGCATTTT,CASSQGGIDQPQHF,TRBD1,TRBV7-9,TRBJ1-5,-
TGTGCCACAGGGTTGGGGGGGGAGTACTACGAGCAGTACTTC,CATGLGGEYYEQYF,TRBD2,TRBV10-3,TRBJ2-7,-
TGTGCCAGCAGTTTGTCAAGGTTGGAGACCCAGTACTTC,CASSLSRLETQYF,-,TRBV28,TRBJ2-5,-
TGTGCCAGCAGCCCCGGGGGAGCGAGGTCCTACGAGCAGTACTTC,CASSPGGARSYEQYF,-,TRBV9,TRBJ2-7,-
TGTGCCAGCAGCTCCCCCCAGGACACTGGGGCCAACGTCCTGACTTTC,CASSSPQDTGANVLTF,-,TRBV11-2,TRBJ2-6,-